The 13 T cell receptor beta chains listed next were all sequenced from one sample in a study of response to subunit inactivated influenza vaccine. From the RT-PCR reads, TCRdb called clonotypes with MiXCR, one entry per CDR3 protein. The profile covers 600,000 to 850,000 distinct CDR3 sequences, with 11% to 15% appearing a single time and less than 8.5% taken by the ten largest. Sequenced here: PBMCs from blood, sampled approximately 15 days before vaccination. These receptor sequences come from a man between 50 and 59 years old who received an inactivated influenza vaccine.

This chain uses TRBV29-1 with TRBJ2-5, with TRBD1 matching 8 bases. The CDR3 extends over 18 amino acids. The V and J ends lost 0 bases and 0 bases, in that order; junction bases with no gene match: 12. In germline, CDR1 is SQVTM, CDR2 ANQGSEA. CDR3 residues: CSVEDPTGQGPYQETQYF. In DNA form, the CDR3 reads TGCAGCGTTGAAGACCCAACCGGACAGGGACCGTACCAAGAGACCCAGTACTTC.

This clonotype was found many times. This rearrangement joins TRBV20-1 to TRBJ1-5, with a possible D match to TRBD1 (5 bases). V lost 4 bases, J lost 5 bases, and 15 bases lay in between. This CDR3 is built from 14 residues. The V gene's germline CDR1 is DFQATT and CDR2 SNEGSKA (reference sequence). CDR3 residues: CSATDGTADQPQHF. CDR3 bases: TGCAGTGCTACCGACGGGACGGCGGATCAGCCCCAGCATTTT.

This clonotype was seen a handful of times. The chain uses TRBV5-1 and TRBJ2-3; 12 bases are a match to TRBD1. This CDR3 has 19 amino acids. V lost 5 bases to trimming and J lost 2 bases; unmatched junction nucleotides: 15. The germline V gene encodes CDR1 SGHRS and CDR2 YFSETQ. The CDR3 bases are TGCGCCAGCAGACCGACCGGGACAGGGGGCGAAATCTTCACAGATACGCAGTATTTT. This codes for CASRPTGTGGEIFTDTQYF.

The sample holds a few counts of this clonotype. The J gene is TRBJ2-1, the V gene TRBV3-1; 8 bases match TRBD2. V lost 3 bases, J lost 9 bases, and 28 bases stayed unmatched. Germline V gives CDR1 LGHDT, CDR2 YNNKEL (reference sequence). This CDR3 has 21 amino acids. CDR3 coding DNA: TGTGCCAGCAGCCACTCATTTCGAACCGGGACTAGAGGTCGCCGCTTTCCTGAGCAGTTCTTC. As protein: CASSHSFRTGTRGRRFPEQFF.

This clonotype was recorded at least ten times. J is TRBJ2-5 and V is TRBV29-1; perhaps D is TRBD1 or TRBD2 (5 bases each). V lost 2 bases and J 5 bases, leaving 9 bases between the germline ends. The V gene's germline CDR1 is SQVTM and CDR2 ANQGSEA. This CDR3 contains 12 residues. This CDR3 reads CSVEWGTETQYF. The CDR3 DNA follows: TGCAGCGTTGAATGGGGGACGGAGACCCAGTACTTC. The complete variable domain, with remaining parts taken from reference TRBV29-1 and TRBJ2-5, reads SAVISQKPSRDICQRGTSLTIQCQVDSQVTMMFWYRQQPGQSLTLIATANQGSEATYESGFVIDKFPISRPNLTFSTLTVSNMSPEDSSIYLCSVEWGTETQYFGPGTRLLVL.

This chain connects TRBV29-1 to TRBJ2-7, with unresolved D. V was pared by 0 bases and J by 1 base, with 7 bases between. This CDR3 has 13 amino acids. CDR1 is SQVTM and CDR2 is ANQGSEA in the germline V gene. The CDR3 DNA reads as TGCAGCGTTGAAGACACCCGTTCCTACGAGCAGTACTTC. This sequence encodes CSVEDTRSYEQYF.

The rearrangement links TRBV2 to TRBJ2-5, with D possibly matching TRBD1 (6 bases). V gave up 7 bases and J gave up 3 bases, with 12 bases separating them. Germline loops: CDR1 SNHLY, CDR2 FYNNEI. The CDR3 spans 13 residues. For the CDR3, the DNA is TGTGCCAGCATTAGGGACAACGAAGAGACCCAGTACTTC. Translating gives CASIRDNEETQYF.

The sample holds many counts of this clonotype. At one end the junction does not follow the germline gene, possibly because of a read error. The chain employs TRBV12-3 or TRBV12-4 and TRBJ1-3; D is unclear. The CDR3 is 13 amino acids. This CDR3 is CASSLVSGNTIYF. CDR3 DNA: TGTGCCAGCAGCTTAGTCTCTGGAAACACCATATATTTT.

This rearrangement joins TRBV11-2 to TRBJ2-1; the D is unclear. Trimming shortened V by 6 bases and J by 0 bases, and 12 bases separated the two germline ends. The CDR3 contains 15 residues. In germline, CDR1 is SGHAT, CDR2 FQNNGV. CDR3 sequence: CASRHIRSSYNEQFF. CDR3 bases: TGTGCCAGCAGACATATCAGGAGCTCCTACAATGAGCAGTTCTTC.

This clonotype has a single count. Here the CDR3 DNA reads TGTGCCAGCAGTTCTCCGAGCGGGAGATGGGGAGATACGCAGTATTTT. Encoded protein: CASSSPSGRWGDTQYF. The rearrangement joins TRBV6-2 or TRBV6-3 to TRBJ2-3; 8 positions match TRBD2. V lost 4 bases, J lost 5 bases, and 11 bases stayed unmatched. Germline-derived CDR1 and CDR2 are MNHEY and SVGEGT. The length of the CDR3 is 16 residues.

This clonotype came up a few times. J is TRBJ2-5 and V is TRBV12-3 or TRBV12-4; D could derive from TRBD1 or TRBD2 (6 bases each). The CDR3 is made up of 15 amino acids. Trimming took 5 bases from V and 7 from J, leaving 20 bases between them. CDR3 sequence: CASSQIHGGAVTQYF. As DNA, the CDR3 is TGTGCCAGCAGTCAAATACACGGGGGCGCGGTGACCCAGTACTTC.

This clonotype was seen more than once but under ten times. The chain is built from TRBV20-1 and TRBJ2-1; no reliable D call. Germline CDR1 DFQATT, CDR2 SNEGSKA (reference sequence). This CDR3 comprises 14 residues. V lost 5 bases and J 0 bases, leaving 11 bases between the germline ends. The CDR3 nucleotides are TGCAGTGCTTTTCTGATGAGCTCCTACAATGAGCAGTTCTTC. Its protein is CSAFLMSSYNEQFF.

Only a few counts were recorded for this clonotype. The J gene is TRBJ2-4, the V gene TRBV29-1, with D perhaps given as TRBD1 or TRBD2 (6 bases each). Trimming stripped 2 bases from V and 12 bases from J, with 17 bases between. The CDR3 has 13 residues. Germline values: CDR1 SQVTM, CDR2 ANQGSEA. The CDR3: CSVETGAGWSQYF. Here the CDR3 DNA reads TGCAGCGTTGAAACGGGGGCCGGTTGGTCTCAGTACTTC.